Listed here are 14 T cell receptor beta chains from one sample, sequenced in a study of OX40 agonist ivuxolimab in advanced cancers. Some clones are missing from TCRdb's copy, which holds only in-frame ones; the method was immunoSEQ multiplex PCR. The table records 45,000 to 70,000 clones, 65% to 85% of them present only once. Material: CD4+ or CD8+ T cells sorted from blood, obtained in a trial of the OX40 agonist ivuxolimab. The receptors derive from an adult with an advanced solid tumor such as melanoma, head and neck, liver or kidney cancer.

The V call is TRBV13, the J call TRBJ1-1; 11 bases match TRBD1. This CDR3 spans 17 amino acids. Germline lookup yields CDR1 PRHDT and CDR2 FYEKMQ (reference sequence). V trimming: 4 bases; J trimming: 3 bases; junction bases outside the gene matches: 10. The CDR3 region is CASSSLKDRGRYTEAFF. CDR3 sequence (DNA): TGTGCCAGCAGCTCGCTTAAGGACAGGGGGCGTTACACTGAAGCTTTCTTT. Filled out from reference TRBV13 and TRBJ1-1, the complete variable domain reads AAGVIQSPRHLIKEKRETATLKCYPIPRHDTVYWYQQGPGQDPQFLISFYEKMQSDKGSIPDRFSAQQFSDYHSELNMSSLELGDSALYFCASSSLKDRGRYTEAFFGQGTRLTVV.

CDR3 sequence: CASSPGDATNEKLFF. CDR3 DNA: TGCGCCAGCAGTCCGGGGGATGCAACTAATGAAAAACTGTTTTTT. The V call is TRBV5-1, the J call TRBJ1-4; a possible D gene is TRBD1 (5 bases). The V gene lost 5 bases and the J gene lost 0 bases, with 11 bases spanning the gap. Germline CDR1 is SGHRS and CDR2 is YFSETQ. This CDR3 is built from 15 residues.

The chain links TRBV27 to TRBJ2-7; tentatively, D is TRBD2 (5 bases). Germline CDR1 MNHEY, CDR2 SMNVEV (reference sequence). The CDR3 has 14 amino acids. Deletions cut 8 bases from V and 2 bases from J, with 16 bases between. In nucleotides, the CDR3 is TGTGCCAGCGGACGTAAGGACGGGACCTACGAGCAGTACTTC. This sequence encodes CASGRKDGTYEQYF.

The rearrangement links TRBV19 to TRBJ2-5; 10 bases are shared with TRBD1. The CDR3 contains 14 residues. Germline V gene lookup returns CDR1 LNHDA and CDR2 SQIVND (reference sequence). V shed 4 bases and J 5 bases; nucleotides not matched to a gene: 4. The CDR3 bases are TGTGCCAGTAGTACGGGACAGGGGCAGGAGACCCAGTACTTC. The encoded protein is CASSTGQGQETQYF.

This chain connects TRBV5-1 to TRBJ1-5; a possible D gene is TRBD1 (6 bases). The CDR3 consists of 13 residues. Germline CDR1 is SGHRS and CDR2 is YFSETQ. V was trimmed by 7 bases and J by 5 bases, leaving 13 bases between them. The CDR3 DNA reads TGCGCCAGCTCCGACAGGCCCGATCAGCCCCAGCATTTT. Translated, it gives CASSDRPDQPQHF. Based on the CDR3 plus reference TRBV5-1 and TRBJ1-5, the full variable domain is KAGVTQTPRYLIKTRGQQVTLSCSPISGHRSVSWYQQTPGQGLQFLFEYFSETQRNKGNFPGRFSGRQFSNSRSEMNVSTLELGDSALYLCASSDRPDQPQHFGDGTRLSIL.

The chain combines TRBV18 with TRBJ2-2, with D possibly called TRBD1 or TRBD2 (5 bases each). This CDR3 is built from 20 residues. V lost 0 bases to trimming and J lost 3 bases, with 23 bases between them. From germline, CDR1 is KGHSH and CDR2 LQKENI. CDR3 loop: CASSPPSWQGDPRYTGELFF. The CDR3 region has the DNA TGTGCCAGCTCACCACCGAGTTGGCAAGGGGACCCCCGATACACCGGGGAGCTGTTTTTT.

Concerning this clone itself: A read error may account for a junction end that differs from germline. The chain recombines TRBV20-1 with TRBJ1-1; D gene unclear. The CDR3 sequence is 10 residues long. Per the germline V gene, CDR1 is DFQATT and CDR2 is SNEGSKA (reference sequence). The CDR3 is CSASLEEAFF. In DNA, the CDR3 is TGCAGCGCTAGCTTGGAGGAAGCTTTCTTT.

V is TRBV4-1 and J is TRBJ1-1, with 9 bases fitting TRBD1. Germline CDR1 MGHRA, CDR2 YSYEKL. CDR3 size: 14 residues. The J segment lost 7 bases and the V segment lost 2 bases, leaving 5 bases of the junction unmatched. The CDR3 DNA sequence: TGCGCCAGCAGCCAAACGAGGACAGGGGATGAAGCTTTCTTT. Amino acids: CASSQTRTGDEAFF.

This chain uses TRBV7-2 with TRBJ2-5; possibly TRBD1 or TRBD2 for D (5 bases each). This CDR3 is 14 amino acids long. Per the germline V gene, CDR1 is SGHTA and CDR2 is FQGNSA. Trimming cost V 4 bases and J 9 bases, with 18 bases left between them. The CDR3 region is CASSSGSGARAQYF. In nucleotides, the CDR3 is TGTGCCAGCAGCTCAGGGAGTGGAGCCAGGGCCCAGTACTTC.

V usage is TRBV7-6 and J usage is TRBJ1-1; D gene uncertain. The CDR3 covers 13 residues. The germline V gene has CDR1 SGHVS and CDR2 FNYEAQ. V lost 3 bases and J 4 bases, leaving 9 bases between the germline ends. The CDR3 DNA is TGTGCCAGCAGCTTGGACGTGCTCACTGAAGCTTTCTTT. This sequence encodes CASSLDVLTEAFF. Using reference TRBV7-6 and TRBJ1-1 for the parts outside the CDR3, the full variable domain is GAGVSQSPRYKVTKRGQDVALRCDPISGHVSLYWYRQALGQGPEFLTYFNYEAQQDKSGLPNDRFSAERPEGSISTLTIQRTEQRDSAMYRCASSLDVLTEAFFGQGTRLTVV.

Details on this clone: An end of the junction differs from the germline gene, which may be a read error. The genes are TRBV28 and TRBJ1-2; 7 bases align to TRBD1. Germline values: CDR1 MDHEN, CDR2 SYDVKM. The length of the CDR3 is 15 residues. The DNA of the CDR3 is TGTGCCAGCACTTTACAAACAGGGGAAGTCTATGGCTACACCTTC. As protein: CASTLQTGEVYGYTF.

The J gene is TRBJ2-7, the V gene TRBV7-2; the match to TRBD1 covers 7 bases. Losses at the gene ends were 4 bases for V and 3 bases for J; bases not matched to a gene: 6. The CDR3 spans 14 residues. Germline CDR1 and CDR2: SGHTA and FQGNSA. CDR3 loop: CASSSRQGGYEQYF. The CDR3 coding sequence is TGTGCCAGCAGCTCGAGACAGGGCGGCTACGAGCAGTACTTC.

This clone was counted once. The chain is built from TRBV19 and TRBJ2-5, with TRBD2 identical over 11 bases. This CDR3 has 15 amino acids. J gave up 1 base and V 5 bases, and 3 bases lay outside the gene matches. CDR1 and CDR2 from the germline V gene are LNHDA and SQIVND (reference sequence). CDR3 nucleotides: TGTGCCAGTAGTTCGACTAGCGGGGTCCAAGAGACCCAGTACTTC. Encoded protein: CASSSTSGVQETQYF.

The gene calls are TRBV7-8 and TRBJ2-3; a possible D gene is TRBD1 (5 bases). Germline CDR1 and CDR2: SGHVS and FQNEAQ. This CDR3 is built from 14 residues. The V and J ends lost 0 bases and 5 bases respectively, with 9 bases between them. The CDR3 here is CASSLALGVDTQYF. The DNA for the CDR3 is TGTGCCAGCAGCTTAGCCCTAGGGGTAGATACGCAGTATTTT. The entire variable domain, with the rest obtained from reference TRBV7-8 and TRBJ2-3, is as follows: GAGVSQSPRYKVAKRGQDVALRCDPISGHVSLFWYQQALGQGPEFLTYFQNEAQLDKSGLPSDRFFAERPEGSVSTLKIQRTQQEDSAVYLCASSLALGVDTQYFGPGTRLTVL.